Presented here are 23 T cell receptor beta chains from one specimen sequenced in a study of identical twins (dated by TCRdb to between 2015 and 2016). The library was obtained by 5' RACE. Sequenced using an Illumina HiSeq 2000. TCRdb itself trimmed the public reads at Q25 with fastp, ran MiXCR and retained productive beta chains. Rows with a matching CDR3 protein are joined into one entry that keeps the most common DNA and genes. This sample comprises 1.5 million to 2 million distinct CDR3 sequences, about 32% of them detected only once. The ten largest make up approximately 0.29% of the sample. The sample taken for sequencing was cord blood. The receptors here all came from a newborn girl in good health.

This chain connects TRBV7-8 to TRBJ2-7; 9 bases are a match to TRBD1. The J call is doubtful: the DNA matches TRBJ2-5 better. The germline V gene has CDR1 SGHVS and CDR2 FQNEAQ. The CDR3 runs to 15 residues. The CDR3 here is CASSLLTGGLETQYF. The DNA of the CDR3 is TGTGCCAGCAGCTTACTGACAGGGGGATTGGAGACCCAGTACTTC.

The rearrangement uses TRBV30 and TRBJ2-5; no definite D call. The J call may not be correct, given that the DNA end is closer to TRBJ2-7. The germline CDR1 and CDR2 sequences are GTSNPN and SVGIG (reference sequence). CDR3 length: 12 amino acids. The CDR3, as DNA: TGTGCCTGGAGTAGGGATATCTACGAGCAGTACTTC. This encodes CAWSRDIYEQYF.

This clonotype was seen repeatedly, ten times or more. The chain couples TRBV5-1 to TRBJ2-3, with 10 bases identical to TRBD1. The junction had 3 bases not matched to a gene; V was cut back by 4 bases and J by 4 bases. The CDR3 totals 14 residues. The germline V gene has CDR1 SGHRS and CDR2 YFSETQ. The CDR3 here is CASSTGQGADTQYF. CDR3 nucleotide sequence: TGCGCCAGCAGCACCGGACAGGGGGCAGATACGCAGTATTTT.

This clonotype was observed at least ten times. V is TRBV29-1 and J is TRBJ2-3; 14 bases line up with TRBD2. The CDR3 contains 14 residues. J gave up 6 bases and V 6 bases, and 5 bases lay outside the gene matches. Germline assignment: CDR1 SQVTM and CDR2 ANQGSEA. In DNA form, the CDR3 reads TGCAGCGTCGGACTAGCGGGAGGAGCGGATACGCAGTATTTT. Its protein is CSVGLAGGADTQYF.

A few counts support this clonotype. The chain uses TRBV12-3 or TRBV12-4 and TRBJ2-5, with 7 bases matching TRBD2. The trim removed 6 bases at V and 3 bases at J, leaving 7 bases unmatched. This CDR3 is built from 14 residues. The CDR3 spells CASSRTRTKETQYF. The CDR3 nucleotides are TGTGCCAGCAGCCGGACTAGGACCAAAGAGACCCAGTACTTC.

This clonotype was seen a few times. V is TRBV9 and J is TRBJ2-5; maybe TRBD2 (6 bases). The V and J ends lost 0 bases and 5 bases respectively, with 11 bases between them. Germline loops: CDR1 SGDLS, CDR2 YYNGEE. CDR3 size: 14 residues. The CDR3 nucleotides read TGTGCCAGCAGCGTAGCCAGCGGGTCTGAGACCCAGTACTTC. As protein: CASSVASGSETQYF.

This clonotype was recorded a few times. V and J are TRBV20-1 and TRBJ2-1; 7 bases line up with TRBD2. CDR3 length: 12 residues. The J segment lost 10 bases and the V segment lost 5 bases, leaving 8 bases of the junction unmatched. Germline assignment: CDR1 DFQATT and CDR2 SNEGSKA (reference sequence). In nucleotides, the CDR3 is TGCAGTGCTGAAGTGGGGGGGAGGGAGCAGTTCTTC. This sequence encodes CSAEVGGREQFF.

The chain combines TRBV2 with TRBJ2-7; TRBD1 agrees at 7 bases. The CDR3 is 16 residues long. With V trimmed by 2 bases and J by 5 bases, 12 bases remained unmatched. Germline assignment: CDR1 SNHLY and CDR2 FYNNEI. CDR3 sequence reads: CASSEFSRKGAHEQYF. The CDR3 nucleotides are TGTGCCAGCAGTGAATTTAGCCGGAAGGGGGCCCACGAGCAGTACTTC.

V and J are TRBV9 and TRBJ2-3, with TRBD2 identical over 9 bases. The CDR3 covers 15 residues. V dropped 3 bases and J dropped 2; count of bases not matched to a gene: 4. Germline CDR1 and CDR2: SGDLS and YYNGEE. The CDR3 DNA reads TGTGCCAGCAGCGGTAGCGGGAGACCCACAGATACGCAGTATTTT. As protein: CASSGSGRPTDTQYF.

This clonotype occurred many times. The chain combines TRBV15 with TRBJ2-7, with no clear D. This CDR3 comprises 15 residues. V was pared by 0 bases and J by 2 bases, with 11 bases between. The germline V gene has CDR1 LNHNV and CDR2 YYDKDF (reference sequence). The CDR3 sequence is CATSRDRSPTYEQYF. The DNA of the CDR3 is TGTGCCACCAGCAGAGATCGTTCCCCTACCTACGAGCAGTACTTC.

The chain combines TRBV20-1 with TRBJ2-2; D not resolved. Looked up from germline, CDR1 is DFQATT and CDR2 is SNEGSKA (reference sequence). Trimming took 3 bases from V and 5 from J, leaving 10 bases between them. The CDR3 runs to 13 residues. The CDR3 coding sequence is TGCAGTGCTAGGTTGCTTGCTACCGGGGAGCTGTTTTTT. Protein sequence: CSARLLATGELFF.

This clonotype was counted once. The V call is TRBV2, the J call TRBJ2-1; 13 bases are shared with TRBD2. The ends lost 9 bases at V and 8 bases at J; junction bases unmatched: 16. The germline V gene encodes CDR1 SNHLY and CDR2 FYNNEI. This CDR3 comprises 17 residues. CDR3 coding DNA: TGTGCCAGACTATCTTCATTACTAGCGGGAGGGCCGGATGAGCAGTTCTTC. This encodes CARLSSLLAGGPDEQFF.

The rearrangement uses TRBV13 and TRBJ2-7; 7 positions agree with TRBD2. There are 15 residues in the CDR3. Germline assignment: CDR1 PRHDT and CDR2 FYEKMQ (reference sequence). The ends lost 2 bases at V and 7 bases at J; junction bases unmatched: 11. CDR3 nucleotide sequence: TGTGCCAGCAGCTTATTTGGGGGGGGGACCAATGAGCAGTACTTC. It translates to CASSLFGGGTNEQYF.

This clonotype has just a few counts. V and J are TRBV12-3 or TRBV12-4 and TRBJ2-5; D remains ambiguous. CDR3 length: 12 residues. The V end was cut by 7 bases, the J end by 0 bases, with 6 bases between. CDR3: CASTWNQETQYF. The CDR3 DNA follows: TGTGCCAGCACCTGGAACCAAGAGACCCAGTACTTC.

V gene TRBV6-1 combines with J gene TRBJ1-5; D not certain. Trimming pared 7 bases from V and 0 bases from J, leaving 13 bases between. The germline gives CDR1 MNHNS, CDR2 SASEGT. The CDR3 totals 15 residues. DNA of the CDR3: TGTGCCAGCATTTTAGGTCCTCCTAGCAATCAGCCCCAGCATTTT. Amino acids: CASILGPPSNQPQHF.

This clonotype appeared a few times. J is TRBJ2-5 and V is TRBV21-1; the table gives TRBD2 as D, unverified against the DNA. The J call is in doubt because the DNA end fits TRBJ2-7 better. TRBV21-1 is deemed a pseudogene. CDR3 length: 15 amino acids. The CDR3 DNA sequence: TGTGCCAGCGCCCATCTAGGGACAGGGGAGGGCGAGCAGTACTTC. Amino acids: CASAHLGTGEGEQYF.

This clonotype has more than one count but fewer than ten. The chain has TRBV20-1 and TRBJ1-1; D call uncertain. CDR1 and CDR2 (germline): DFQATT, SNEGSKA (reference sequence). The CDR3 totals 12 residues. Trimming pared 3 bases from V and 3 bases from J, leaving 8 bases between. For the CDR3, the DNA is TGCAGTGCTAGTAGGAGCTACACTGAAGCTTTCTTT. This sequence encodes CSASRSYTEAFF.

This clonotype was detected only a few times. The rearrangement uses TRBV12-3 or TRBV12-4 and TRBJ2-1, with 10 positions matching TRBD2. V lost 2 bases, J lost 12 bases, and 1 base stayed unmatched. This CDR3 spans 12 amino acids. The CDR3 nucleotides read TGTGCCAGCAGTTTAAGCGGGGGGGGGCAGTTCTTC. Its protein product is CASSLSGGGQFF.

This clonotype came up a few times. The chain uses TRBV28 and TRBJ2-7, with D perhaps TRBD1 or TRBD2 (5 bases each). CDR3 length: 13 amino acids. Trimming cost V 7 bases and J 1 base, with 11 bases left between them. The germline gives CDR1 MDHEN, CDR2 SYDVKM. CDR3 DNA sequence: TGTGCCAGCATCGGGGACCTTTCCTACGAGCAGTACTTC. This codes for CASIGDLSYEQYF.

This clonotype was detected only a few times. The CDR3 protein is CATSRDQGRGFTDTQYF. CDR3 nucleotides: TGTGCCACCAGCAGAGATCAAGGTCGGGGGTTCACAGATACGCAGTATTTT. The V gene is TRBV15, the J gene TRBJ2-3, with D possibly TRBD2 on 6 matching bases. V dropped 0 bases and J dropped 2 bases, with 15 bases sitting between them. Germline V lookup: CDR1 LNHNV, CDR2 YYDKDF (reference sequence). CDR3 length equals 17 residues. Full variable domain (outside the CDR3, taken from reference TRBV15 and TRBJ2-3): DAMVIQNPRYQVTQFGKPVTLSCSQTLNHNVMYWYQQKSSQAPKLLFHYYDKDFNNEADTPDNFQSRRPNTSFCFLDIRSPGLGDTAMYLCATSRDQGRGFTDTQYFGPGTRLTVL.

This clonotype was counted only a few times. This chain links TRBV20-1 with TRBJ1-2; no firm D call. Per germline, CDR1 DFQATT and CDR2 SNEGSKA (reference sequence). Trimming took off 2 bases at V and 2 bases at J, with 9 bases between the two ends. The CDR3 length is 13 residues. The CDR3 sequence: CSARSAENYGYTF. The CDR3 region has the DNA TGCAGTGCTAGATCCGCCGAAAACTATGGCTACACCTTC.

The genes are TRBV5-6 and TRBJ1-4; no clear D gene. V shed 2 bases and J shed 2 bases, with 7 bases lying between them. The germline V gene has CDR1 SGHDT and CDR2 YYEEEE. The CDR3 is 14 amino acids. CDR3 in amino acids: CASSFGLTNEKLFF. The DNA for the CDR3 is TGTGCCAGCAGCTTTGGGTTGACTAATGAAAAACTGTTTTTT.

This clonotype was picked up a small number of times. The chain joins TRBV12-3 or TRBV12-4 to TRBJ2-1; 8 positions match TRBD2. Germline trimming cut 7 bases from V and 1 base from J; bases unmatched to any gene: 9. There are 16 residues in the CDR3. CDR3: CASTGGATLSYNEQFF. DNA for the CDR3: TGTGCCAGCACGGGAGGGGCTACCTTATCCTACAATGAGCAGTTCTTC.